Following are 14 T cell receptor beta chains from one sample sequenced in a study of blood T cells in healthy people across ages. Together with a sample-barcoded 5' primer, a J-beta primer mix was included in a second PCR lasting about 6 to 12 cycles. From the 5' RACE reads, TCRdb called clonotypes with MiXCR, one entry per CDR3 protein. The sample contains 800,000 or so distinct CDR3 sequences, 20% to 30% of which appear only once. These same data were also listed under a study on T cells of mothers and their children.

The sequenced material came from blood. All receptors come from a boy between 10 and 17 years old in good health.

This clonotype has just a few counts. This chain joins TRBV7-9 and TRBJ2-5, with TRBD1 matching over 7 bases. The CDR3 consists of 18 residues. The V gene's germline CDR1 is SEHNR and CDR2 FQNEAQ (reference sequence). V was pared by 0 bases and J by 5 bases, with 15 bases of the junction left unmatched. The CDR3 reads CASSLALQRDSQRETQYF. The CDR3 nucleotides are TGTGCCAGCAGCTTAGCGCTACAAAGGGACAGTCAAAGGGAGACCCAGTACTTC.

This chain links TRBV28 with TRBJ1-3; maybe TRBD1 (5 bases). The length of the CDR3 is 18 residues. The V and J ends lost 6 bases and 2 bases respectively, with 23 bases between them. The germline gives CDR1 MDHEN, CDR2 SYDVKM. The chain's CDR3 is CASSPRAGGSLTGNTIYF. The CDR3, as DNA: TGTGCCAGCAGCCCGCGGGCGGGGGGTTCCCTGACTGGAAACACCATATATTTT.

This clonotype was seen a handful of times. The rearrangement links TRBV5-5 to TRBJ1-2, with D possibly matching TRBD1 (6 bases). Trimming cost V 1 base and J 4 bases, with 14 bases left between them. The CDR3 covers 15 residues. Germline V gene lookup returns CDR1 SGHKS and CDR2 YYEKEE (reference sequence). CDR3 in amino acids: CASSLSGQRPYGYTF. CDR3 nucleotide sequence: TGTGCCAGCAGCTTGTCCGGACAGCGACCCTATGGCTACACCTTC. The whole variable domain, remainder taken from reference TRBV5-5 and TRBJ1-2, is DAGVTQSPTHLIKTRGQQVTLRCSPISGHKSVSWYQQVLGQGPQFIFQYYEKEERGRGNFPDRFSARQFPNYSSELNVNALLLGDSALYLCASSLSGQRPYGYTFGSGTRLTVV.

This clonotype showed up many times. The rearrangement joins TRBV7-3 to TRBJ2-3, with no clear D. V was trimmed by 5 bases and J by 3 bases, leaving 15 bases between them. This CDR3 has 15 residues. Germline CDR1 and CDR2: SGHTA and FQGTGA. For the CDR3, the DNA is TGTGCCAGCAGCCCACAGCCCGGTCGGACAGATACGCAGTATTTT. This sequence encodes CASSPQPGRTDTQYF.

This clonotype has a single count. The rearrangement joins TRBV5-1 to TRBJ2-2, with 8 positions matching TRBD2. The CDR3 sequence is 18 residues long. Germline values: CDR1 SGHRS, CDR2 YFSETQ. V shed 4 bases, J shed 0 bases, and the junction held 11 bases outside the gene matches. CDR3 amino acids: CASSPGGTSQTNTGELFF. In DNA, the CDR3 is TGCGCCAGCAGCCCGGGGGGGACATCCCAAACGAACACCGGGGAGCTGTTTTTT.

The rearrangement links TRBV7-2 to TRBJ2-5; 8 nucleotides align to TRBD2. With 6 bases clipped from V and 5 bases from J, the junction kept 5 bases outside the gene matches. Germline CDR1 and CDR2: SGHTA and FQGNSA. The CDR3 has 13 amino acids. CDR3 region: CASRNLAGETQYF. CDR3 DNA sequence: TGTGCCAGCAGGAATTTAGCGGGGGAGACCCAGTACTTC.

This clonotype was recorded a few times. The gene calls are TRBV2 and TRBJ1-1; the D gene is possibly TRBD1 (5 bases). V gave up 6 bases and J gave up 5 bases, with 10 bases separating them. The CDR3 sequence is 12 residues long. CDR1 is SNHLY, CDR2 FYNNEI, per germline. CDR3 amino acids: CASSRVGTEAFF. CDR3 coding DNA: TGTGCCAGCAGCAGGGTGGGAACTGAAGCTTTCTTT. Filled out from reference TRBV2 and TRBJ1-1, the complete variable domain reads EPEVTQTPSHQVTQMGQEVILRCVPISNHLYFYWYRQILGQKVEFLVSFYNNEISEKSEIFDDQFSVERPDGSNFTLKIRSTKLEDSAMYFCASSRVGTEAFFGQGTRLTVV.

With regard to this clonotype: Compared with germline, one end of the junction differs, possibly owing to a read error. This sequence joins TRBV6-4 and TRBJ2-3; D is perhaps TRBD1 (5 bases). This CDR3 region has 15 residues. CDR1 and CDR2 from the germline V gene are MRHNA and SNTAGT. Here the CDR3 reads CASSEFRTATGTQYF. DNA of the CDR3: TGTGCCAGCAGTGAGTTCCGCACAGCCACAGGTACGCAGTATTTT.

This clonotype was recorded a few times. This chain connects TRBV29-1 to TRBJ1-4; tentative D call: TRBD1 (5 bases). Germline values: CDR1 SQVTM, CDR2 ANQGSEA. The length of the CDR3 is 13 residues. V lost 6 bases and J lost 5, with 13 bases in between. For the CDR3, the DNA is TGCAGCGTCGGGGACGGATCAAATGAAAAACTGTTTTTT. Translating it yields CSVGDGSNEKLFF.

This clonotype was detected many times. The chain recombines TRBV29-1 with TRBJ2-1, with TRBD1 matching over 9 bases. CDR3 length: 13 amino acids. The germline V gene has CDR1 SQVTM and CDR2 ANQGSEA. The J segment lost 8 bases and the V segment lost 8 bases, leaving 10 bases of the junction unmatched. CDR3 sequence reads: CSIQGAIGDEQFF. In DNA, the CDR3 is TGCAGCATACAGGGGGCAATTGGAGATGAGCAGTTCTTC.

The sample holds a few counts of this clonotype. The CDR3 bases are TGTGCCAGCAGTCTAGTAGCGGGACAGACCCAGTACTTC. Encoded protein: CASSLVAGQTQYF. The V gene is TRBV12-3 or TRBV12-4, the J gene TRBJ2-1; 8 bases map to TRBD2. The DNA end is a closer match to TRBJ2-5, so the J assignment may be wrong. There are 13 residues in the CDR3.

Concerning this clonotype itself: An end of the junction does not agree with germline; a read error may underlie this. This chain uses TRBV7-7 with TRBJ2-7, with a tentative D call TRBD1 (6 bases). The germline gives CDR1 SSHAT, CDR2 FNYEAQ (reference sequence). CDR3 length equals 14 residues. The CDR3 protein is CASSANSTGLEQYF. The CDR3 DNA sequence: TGTGCTAGCAGCGCCAATTCGACAGGACTCGAGCAGTACTTC.

The genes are TRBV5-6 and TRBJ1-2; TRBD1 matches at 9 bases. The germline V gene has CDR1 SGHDT and CDR2 YYEEEE. After removal of 1 base from V and 4 bases from J, the junction contained 5 bases not matched to a gene. This CDR3 comprises 15 residues. The CDR3 region is CASSLWDRDLYGYTF. The CDR3 DNA reads TGTGCCAGCAGCTTGTGGGACAGGGACCTCTATGGCTACACCTTC.

The genes are TRBV6-2 or TRBV6-3 and TRBJ2-6; D unclear. This CDR3 contains 15 residues. Germline CDR1 is MNHEY and CDR2 is SVGEGT. The V end lost 8 bases, the J end lost 0 bases, and 11 bases lay between the germline ends. The CDR3 DNA sequence: TGTGCCAGCGAGCGACGTCTCTCTGGGGCCAACGTCCTGACTTTC. This codes for CASERRLSGANVLTF.